The 16 T cell receptor beta chains presented below share a single source sample, sequenced in a study of T cells in Graves' hyperthyroidism and ophthalmopathy (dated by TCRdb to the late 2010s). Library construction relied on multiplex PCR. The reads were generated on an Illumina HiSeq 2000. The TCR beta CDR3 regions were amplified from the RNA transcripts. The first round of RT-PCR for the TCR CDR3 was performed with the HTBI primer set and the Qiagen OneStep RT-PCR kit. The raw public data were reprocessed by TCRdb itself: fastp quality trimming at Q25, MiXCR clonotype calling, in-frame beta chains only. Entries that share a CDR3 protein sequence are merged under the most common genes and DNA. A total of around 450,000 distinct CDR3 sequences appear in this sample, roughly an eighth of them only once. In total, the top ten clones hold around 5.3% of the sample. The sequenced material came from blood. These receptors came from a woman aged 18-29 years with Graves' hyperthyroidism.

Many counts were recorded for this clonotype. The chain is built from TRBV20-1 and TRBJ2-1; 8 bases match TRBD2. Germline V gene data show CDR1 as DFQATT and CDR2 as SNEGSKA (reference sequence). There are 15 residues in the CDR3. J was trimmed by 5 bases and V by 0 bases; bases with no gene match: 6. As DNA, the CDR3 is TGCAGTGCTAGAGAGGGACTAGTTATAAACAATGAGCAGTTCTTC. It specifies CSAREGLVINNEQFF.

Comments on this clonotype: This could be a read error, since a much larger clone is one nucleotide away. V usage is TRBV6-1 and J usage is TRBJ2-2; D call uncertain. Germline assignment: CDR1 MNHNS and CDR2 SASEGT. This CDR3 contains 20 residues. Trimming shortened V by 11 bases and J by 0 bases, and 31 bases separated the two germline ends. The DNA for the CDR3 is TGTGCCGGCATATCGCAAGAACCTAACCAATACCATTCGAACACCGGGGAGCTGTTTTTT. This translates into CAGISQEPNQYHSNTGELFF.

This clonotype was seen at least ten times. The V and J genes are TRBV2 and TRBJ1-1; D gene ambiguous. V lost 8 bases and J lost 10, with 14 bases in between. Germline assignment: CDR1 SNHLY and CDR2 FYNNEI. The CDR3 is made up of 11 amino acids. Here the CDR3 DNA reads TGTGCCAGCGGAAGCCGGGAGCCAGCTTTCTTT. It translates to CASGSREPAFF.

This clonotype came up a few times. The V and J genes are TRBV7-2 and TRBJ1-1; D may be TRBD1 (5 bases). The CDR3 contains 13 residues. Trimming left V 1 base short and J 13 bases short, with 16 bases between. Germline V gene data show CDR1 as SGHTA and CDR2 as FQGNSA. DNA for the CDR3: TGTGCCAGCAGCTTAGACAGCCAGGGAAGGGTTTTCTTT. Protein sequence: CASSLDSQGRVFF.

In its sample, this clonotype was seen many times. The chain is built from TRBV2 and TRBJ1-1; no clear D. Trimming removed 6 bases from V and 6 bases from J, with 5 bases in between. Germline lookup yields CDR1 SNHLY and CDR2 FYNNEI. The CDR3 extends over 10 amino acids. Here the CDR3 DNA reads TGTGCCAGCAGGGGCCCTGAAGCTTTCTTT. Its translation is CASRGPEAFF.

To note about this clonotype: A much larger clone differs by one base, so this may be a read error. The V and J genes are TRBV12-3 or TRBV12-4 and TRBJ1-1, with D hard to call. The CDR3 loop spans 15 amino acids. Trimming stripped 2 bases from V and 0 bases from J, with 10 bases between. The CDR3 is CASSLRAPLNTEAFF. For the CDR3, the DNA is TGTGCCAGCAGTTTAAGGGCCCCTCTGAACACTGAAGCTTTCTTT.

This clonotype was observed a few times. The V gene is TRBV19, the J gene TRBJ2-3; TRBD2 might be the D (6 bases). V gave up 5 bases and J gave up 2 bases, with 11 bases separating them. Germline V gene sequence: CDR1 LNHDA, CDR2 SQIVND (reference sequence). The CDR3 runs to 14 residues. CDR3 DNA sequence: TGTGCCAGTAGTCCTAGCGCCTACACAGATACGCAGTATTTT. This encodes CASSPSAYTDTQYF.

This clonotype has ten or more counts. For the CDR3, the DNA is TGTGCCAGCACCCCTTCCCCCGATTGGGATACGCAGTATTTT. As protein: CASTPSPDWDTQYF. The chain uses TRBV6-1 and TRBJ2-3, with D unresolved. The CDR3 is 14 amino acids. V lost 7 bases and J lost 6, with 17 bases in between. Germline V lookup: CDR1 MNHNS, CDR2 SASEGT.

This clonotype has ten or more counts. The chain combines TRBV6-2 or TRBV6-3 with TRBJ1-5; TRBD1 agrees at 7 bases. CDR3 length: 15 residues. V lost 2 bases and J lost 0; bases outside the gene matches: 1. The germline V gene encodes CDR1 MNHEY and CDR2 SVGEGT. DNA for the CDR3: TGTGCCAGCAGTTACGGGACAGATAGCAATCAGCCCCAGCATTTT. This encodes CASSYGTDSNQPQHF.

Many counts were recorded for this clonotype. The chain uses TRBV28 and TRBJ1-3, with D possibly matching TRBD1 (5 bases). V lost 2 bases to trimming and J lost 1 base, with 9 bases between them. The germline V gene encodes CDR1 MDHEN and CDR2 SYDVKM. This CDR3 is 15 amino acids long. CDR3 in DNA: TGTGCCAGCAGTTTACAAGGGGCGTCTGGAAACACCATATATTTT. Encoded protein: CASSLQGASGNTIYF.

The V call is TRBV12-3 or TRBV12-4, the J call TRBJ1-1; 8 positions agree with TRBD1. Trimming took 5 bases from V and 1 from J; bases not matched to a gene: 9. The CDR3 is 16 residues long. This chain's CDR3 is CASSATPGTGNTEAFF. The CDR3 DNA reads as TGTGCCAGCAGTGCCACCCCCGGGACAGGGAACACTGAAGCTTTCTTT.

This clonotype showed up just a few times. The chain recombines TRBV5-4 with TRBJ1-1; no reliable D call. The CDR3 has 12 amino acids. Germline loops: CDR1 SGHNT, CDR2 YYREEE (reference sequence). V lost 3 bases and J 3 bases, leaving 6 bases between the germline ends. CDR3 region: CASSYLDTEAFF. CDR3 nucleotides: TGTGCCAGCAGCTACCTAGACACTGAAGCTTTCTTT.

The table lists this clonotype with many counts. The CDR3 here is CASSGGWGTIYF. CDR3 bases: TGTGCCAGCAGCGGCGGTTGGGGAACCATATATTTT. J is TRBJ1-3 and V is TRBV3-1; D is unclear. The CDR3 contains 12 residues. Trimming left V 5 bases short and J 10 bases short, with 12 bases between. Germline CDR1 LGHDT, CDR2 YNNKEL (reference sequence).

This clonotype was observed at least ten times. V usage is TRBV2 and J usage is TRBJ2-1; TRBD2 aligns across 9 bases. CDR1 and CDR2 from the germline V gene are SNHLY and FYNNEI. This CDR3 region has 13 residues. The V and J ends lost 10 bases and 8 bases, in that order; junction bases with no gene match: 9. The CDR3, as DNA: TGTGCCACCGGCGGGAGGGCCAGAGATGAGCAGTTCTTC. It codes for CATGGRARDEQFF.

This clonotype has a handful of counts. The chain employs TRBV4-3 and TRBJ2-3, with a weak D call TRBD1 (5 bases). The germline V gene encodes CDR1 LGHNA and CDR2 YSLEER. This CDR3 region has 14 residues. V gave up 0 bases and J gave up 5 bases, with 9 bases separating them. CDR3 sequence (DNA): TGCGCCAGCAGCCAAGAATATCAGGGAGATACGCAGTATTTT. It encodes CASSQEYQGDTQYF.

This clonotype was recorded many times. The rearrangement links TRBV28 to TRBJ1-1; D gene ambiguous. CDR1 is MDHEN, CDR2 SYDVKM, per germline. The CDR3 sequence is 10 residues long. V dropped 3 bases and J dropped 11 bases, with 7 bases sitting between them. The chain's CDR3 is CASSFYSAFF. CDR3 in DNA: TGTGCCAGCAGTTTTTACTCGGCTTTCTTT.